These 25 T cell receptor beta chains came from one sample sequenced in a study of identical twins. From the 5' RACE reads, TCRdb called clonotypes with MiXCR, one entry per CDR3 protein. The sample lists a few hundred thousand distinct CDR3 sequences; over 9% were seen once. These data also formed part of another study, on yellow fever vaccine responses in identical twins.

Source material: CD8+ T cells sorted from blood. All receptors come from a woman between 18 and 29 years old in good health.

CDR3 loop: CASSQVATQGLAGSYEQYF. CDR3 bases: TGTGCCAGCAGCCAAGTCGCAACTCAGGGGCTAGCGGGAAGCTACGAGCAGTACTTC. This chain connects TRBV3-1 to TRBJ2-7; TRBD2 agrees at 9 bases. The trim removed 1 base at V and 3 bases at J, leaving 16 bases unmatched. Per germline, CDR1 LGHDT and CDR2 YNNKEL (reference sequence). The CDR3 is made up of 19 amino acids.

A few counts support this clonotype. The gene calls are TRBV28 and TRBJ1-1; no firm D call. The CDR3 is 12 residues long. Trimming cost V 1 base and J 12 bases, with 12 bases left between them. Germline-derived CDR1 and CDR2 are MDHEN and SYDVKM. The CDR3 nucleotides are TGTGCCAGCAGTTTATCGGCCTCAGATACTTTCTTT. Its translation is CASSLSASDTFF. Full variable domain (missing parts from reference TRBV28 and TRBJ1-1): DVKVTQSSRYLVKRTGEKVFLECVQDMDHENMFWYRQDPGLGLRLIYFSYDVKMKEKGDIPEGYSVSREKKERFSLILESASTNQTSMYLCASSLSASDTFFGQGTRLTVV.

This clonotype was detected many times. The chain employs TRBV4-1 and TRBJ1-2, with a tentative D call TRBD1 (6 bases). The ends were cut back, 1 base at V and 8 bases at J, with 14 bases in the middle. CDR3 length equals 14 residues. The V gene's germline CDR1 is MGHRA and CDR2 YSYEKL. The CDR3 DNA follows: TGCGCCAGCAGCCAAGGACCGGGGGCGAGGGGCTACACCTTC. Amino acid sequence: CASSQGPGARGYTF.

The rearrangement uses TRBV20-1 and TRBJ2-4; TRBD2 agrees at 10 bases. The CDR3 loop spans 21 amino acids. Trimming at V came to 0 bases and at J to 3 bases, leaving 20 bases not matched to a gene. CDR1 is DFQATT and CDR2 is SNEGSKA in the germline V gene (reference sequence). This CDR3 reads CSARDLGVGLAGDRVKNIQYF. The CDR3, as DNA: TGCAGTGCTAGAGATCTCGGGGTAGGGCTAGCGGGAGATAGGGTCAAAAACATTCAGTACTTC.

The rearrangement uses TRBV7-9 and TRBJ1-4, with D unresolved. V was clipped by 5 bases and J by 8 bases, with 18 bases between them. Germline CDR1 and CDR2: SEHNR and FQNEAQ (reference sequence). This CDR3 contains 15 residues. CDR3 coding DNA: TGTGCCAGCAGCCAAGGCCCGAGTCTCCAAGAAAAACTGTTTTTT. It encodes CASSQGPSLQEKLFF.

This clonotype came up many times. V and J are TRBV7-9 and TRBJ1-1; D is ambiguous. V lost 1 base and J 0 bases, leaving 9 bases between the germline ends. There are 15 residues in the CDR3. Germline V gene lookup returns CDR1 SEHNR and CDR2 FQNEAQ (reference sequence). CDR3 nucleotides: TGTGCCAGCAGCTTAGTAGCGGGTATGAACACTGAAGCTTTCTTT. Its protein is CASSLVAGMNTEAFF.

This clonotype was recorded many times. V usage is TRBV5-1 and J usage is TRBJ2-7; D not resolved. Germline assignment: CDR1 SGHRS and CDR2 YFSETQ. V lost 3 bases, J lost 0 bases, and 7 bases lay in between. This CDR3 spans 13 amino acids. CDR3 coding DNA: TGCGCCAGCAGCTCAAGCAGCTCCTACGAGCAGTACTTC. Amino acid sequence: CASSSSSSYEQYF.

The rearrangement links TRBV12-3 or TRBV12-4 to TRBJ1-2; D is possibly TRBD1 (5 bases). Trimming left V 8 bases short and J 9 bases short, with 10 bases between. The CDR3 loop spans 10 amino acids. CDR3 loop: CASRGGSYTF. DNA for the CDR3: TGTGCCAGCCGGGGGGGGAGCTACACCTTC.

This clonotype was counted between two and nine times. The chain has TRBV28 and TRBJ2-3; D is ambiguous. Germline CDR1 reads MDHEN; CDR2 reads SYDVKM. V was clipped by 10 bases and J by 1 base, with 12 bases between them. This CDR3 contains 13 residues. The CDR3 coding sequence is TGTGCCACCGGGCGTCGGGGCACAGATACGCAGTATTTT. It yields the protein CATGRRGTDTQYF.

The CDR3 nucleotides are TGCGCCAGCAGCCAAGATCAAATAGCGGGCTCCGGCGAGCAGTACTTC. It codes for CASSQDQIAGSGEQYF. This rearrangement joins TRBV4-1 to TRBJ2-7, with 7 bases that match TRBD2. Germline assignment: CDR1 MGHRA and CDR2 YSYEKL. The length of the CDR3 is 16 residues. V was pared by 0 bases and J by 6 bases, with 11 bases of the junction left unmatched.

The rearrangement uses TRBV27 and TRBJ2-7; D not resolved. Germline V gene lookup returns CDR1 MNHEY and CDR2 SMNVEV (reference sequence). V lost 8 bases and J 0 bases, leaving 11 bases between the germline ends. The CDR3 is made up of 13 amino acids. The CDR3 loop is CASGPSSSYEQYF. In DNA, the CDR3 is TGTGCCAGCGGGCCCTCTAGCTCCTACGAGCAGTACTTC.

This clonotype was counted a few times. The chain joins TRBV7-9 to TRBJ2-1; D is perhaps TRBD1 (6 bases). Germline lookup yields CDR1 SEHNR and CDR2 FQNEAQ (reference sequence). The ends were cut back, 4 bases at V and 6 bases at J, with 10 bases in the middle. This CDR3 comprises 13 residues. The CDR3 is CASSSTGINEQFF. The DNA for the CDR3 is TGTGCCAGCAGCTCTACAGGGATCAATGAGCAGTTCTTC.

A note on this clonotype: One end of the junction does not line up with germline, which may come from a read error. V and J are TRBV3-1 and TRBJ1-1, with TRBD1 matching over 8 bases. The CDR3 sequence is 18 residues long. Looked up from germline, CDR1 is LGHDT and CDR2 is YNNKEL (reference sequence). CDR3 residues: CACRGGQGRPPGNTEAFF. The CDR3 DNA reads TGTGCCTGCAGGGGAGGACAGGGCCGCCCTCCGGGGAACACTGAAGCTTTCTTT.

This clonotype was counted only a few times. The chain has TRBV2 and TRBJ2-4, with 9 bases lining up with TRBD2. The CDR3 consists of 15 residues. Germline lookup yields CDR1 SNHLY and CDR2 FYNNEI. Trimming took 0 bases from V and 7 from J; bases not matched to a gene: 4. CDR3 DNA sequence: TGTGCCAGCAGTGAAGCCTCCGGGACTAGCAACATTCAGTACTTC. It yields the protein CASSEASGTSNIQYF.

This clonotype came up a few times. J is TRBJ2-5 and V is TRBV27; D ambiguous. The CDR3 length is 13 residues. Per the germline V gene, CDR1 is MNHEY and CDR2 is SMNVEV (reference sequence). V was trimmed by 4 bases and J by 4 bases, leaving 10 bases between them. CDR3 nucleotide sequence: TGTGCCAGCAGTTCCCCGTCGGGAGAGACCCAGTACTTC. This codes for CASSSPSGETQYF.

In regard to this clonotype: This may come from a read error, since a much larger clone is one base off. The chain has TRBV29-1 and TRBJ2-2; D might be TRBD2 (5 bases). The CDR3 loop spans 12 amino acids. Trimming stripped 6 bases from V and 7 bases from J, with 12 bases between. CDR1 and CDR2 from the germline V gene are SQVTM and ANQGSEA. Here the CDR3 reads CSVTTSGGELFF. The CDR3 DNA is TGCAGCGTGACTACTAGTGGCGGGGAGCTGTTTTTT.

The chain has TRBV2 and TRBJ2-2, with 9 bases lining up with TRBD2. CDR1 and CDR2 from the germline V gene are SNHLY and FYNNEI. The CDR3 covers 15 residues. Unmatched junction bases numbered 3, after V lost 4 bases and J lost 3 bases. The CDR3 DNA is TGTGCCAGCAGTGTAGCGGGAGTGGACACCGGGGAGCTGTTTTTT. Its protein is CASSVAGVDTGELFF.

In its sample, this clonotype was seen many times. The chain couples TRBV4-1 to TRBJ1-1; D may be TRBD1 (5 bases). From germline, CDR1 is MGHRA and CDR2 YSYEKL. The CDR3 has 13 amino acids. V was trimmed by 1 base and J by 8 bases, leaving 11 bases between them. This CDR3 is CASSQGTMDEAFF. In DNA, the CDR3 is TGCGCCAGCAGCCAAGGGACAATGGACGAAGCTTTCTTT.

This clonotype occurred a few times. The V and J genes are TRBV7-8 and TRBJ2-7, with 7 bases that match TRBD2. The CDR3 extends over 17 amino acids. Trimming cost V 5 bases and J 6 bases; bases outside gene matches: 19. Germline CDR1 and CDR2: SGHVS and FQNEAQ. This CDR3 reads CASSPHSRAGLASEQYF. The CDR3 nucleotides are TGTGCCAGCAGCCCCCACTCTAGAGCGGGACTTGCTAGCGAGCAGTACTTC.

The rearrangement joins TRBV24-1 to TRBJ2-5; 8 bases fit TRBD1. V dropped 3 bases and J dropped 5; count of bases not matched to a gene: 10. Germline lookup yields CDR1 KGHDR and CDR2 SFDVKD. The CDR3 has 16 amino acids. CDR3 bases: TGTGCCACCAGTGATCACGACTGGACAGGGAGGGAGACCCAGTACTTC. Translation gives CATSDHDWTGRETQYF.

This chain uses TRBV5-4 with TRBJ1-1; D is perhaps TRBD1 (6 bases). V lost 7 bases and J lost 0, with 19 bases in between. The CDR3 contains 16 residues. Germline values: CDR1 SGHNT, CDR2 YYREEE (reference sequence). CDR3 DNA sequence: TGTGCCAGCGGACAGCTCCAGGGTGCGATGAACACTGAAGCTTTCTTT. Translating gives CASGQLQGAMNTEAFF.

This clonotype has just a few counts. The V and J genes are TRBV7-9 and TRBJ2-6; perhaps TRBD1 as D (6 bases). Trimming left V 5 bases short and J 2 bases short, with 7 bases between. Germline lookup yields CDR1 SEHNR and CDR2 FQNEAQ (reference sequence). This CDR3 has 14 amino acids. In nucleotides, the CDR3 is TGTGCCAGCAGCCCAGGGGCTGGGGCCAACGTCCTGACTTTC. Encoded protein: CASSPGAGANVLTF.

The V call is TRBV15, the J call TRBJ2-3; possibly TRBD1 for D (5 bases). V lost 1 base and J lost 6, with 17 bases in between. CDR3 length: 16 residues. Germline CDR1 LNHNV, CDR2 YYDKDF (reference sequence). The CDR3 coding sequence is TGTGCCACCAGCAGAGTCCCTGATGGCAGGGTGGATACGCAGTATTTT. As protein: CATSRVPDGRVDTQYF. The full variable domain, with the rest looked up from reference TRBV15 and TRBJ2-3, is DAMVIQNPRYQVTQFGKPVTLSCSQTLNHNVMYWYQQKSSQAPKLLFHYYDKDFNNEADTPDNFQSRRPNTSFCFLDIRSPGLGDTAMYLCATSRVPDGRVDTQYFGPGTRLTVL.

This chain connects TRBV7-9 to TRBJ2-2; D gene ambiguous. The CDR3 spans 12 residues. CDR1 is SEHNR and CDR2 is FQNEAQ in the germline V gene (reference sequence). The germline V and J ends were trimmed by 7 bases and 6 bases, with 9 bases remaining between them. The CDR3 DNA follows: TGTGCCAGCACCCCCTCGGCCGGGGAGCTGTTTTTT. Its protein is CASTPSAGELFF.

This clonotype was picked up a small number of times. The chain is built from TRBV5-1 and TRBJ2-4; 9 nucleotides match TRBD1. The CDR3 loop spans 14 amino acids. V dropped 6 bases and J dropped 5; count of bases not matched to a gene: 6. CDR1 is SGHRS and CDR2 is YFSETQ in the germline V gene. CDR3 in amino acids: CASTQTGGENIQYF. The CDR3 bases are TGCGCCAGCACACAAACAGGGGGCGAAAACATTCAGTACTTC.